The clone carrying this TCR beta chain occurred many times. Antigen unknown. This sample stems from a study of neurological immune-mediated disorders. Points from the study as a whole: Sharing of CDR3 amino acid sequences among expanded clones across subjects was absent, suggesting private repertoires in all groups. In HTLV-1-associated myelopathy, TCR clonal expansion was greatest, and in multiple sclerosis it was least, below healthy controls.

V was shortened by 1 base and J by 5 bases, with 11 bases between the two germline ends. CDR3 size: 14 residues. The unsorted libraries originated from 2 million PBMCs that had been stored at -80 C. TCRdb itself ran the 5' RACE reads through MiXCR, one entry per CDR3 protein. The data show roughly 46,000 distinct CDR3 sequences, with about 2% seen just once and less than 2.5% held by the top ten. Sequenced input: PBMCs. The TCR comes from a middle-aged woman with multiple sclerosis. The V gene is TRBV12-3 or TRBV12-4, the J gene TRBJ1-2; D is ambiguous. The chain's CDR3 is CASSLGRGWYGYTF. The DNA for the CDR3 is TGTGCCAGCAGTTTAGGGAGAGGGTGGTATGGCTACACCTTC.